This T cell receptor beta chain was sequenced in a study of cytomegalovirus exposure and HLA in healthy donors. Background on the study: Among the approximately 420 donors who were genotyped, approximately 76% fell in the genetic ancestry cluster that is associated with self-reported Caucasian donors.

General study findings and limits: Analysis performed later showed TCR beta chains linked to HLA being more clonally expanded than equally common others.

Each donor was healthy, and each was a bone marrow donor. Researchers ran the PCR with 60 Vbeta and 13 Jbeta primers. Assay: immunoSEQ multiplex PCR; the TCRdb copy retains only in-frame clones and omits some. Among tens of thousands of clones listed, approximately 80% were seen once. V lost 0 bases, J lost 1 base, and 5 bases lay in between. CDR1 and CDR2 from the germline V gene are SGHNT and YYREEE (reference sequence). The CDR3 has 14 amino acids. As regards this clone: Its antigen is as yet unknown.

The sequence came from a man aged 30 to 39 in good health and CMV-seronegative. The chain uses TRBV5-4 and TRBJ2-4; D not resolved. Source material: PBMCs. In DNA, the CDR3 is TGTGCCAGCAGCTTGGCCGCGGCCAAAAACATTCAGTACTTC. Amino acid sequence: CASSLAAAKNIQYF.